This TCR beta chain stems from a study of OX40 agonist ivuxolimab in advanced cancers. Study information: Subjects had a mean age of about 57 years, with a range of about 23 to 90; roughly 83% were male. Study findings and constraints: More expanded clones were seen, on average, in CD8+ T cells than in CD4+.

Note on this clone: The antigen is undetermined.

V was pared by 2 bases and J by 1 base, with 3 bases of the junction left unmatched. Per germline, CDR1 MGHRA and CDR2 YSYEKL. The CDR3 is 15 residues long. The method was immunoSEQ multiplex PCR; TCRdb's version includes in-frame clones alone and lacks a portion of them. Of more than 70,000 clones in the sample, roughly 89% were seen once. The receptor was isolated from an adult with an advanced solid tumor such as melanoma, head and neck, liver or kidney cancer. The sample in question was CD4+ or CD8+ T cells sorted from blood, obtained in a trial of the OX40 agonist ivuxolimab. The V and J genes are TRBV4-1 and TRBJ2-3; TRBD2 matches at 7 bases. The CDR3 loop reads CASSQRAGGTDTQYF. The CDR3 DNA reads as TGCGCCAGCAGCCAACGCGCGGGAGGCACAGATACGCAGTATTTT.